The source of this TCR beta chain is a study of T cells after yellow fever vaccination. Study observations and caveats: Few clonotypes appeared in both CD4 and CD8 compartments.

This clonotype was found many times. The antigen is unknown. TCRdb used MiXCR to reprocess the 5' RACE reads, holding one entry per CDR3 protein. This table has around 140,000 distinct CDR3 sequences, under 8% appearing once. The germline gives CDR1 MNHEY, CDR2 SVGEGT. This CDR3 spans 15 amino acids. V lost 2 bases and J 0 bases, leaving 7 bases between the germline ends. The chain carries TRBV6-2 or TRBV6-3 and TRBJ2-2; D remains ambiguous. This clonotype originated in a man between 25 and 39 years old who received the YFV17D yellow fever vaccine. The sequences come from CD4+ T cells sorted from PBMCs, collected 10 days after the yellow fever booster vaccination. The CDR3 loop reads CASSYVSPNTGELFF. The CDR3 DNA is TGTGCCAGCAGTTACGTCAGCCCGAACACCGGGGAGCTGTTTTTT.